The clone carrying this T cell receptor beta chain was recorded many times. Its antigen is as yet unknown. Trimming took 4 bases from V and 5 from J, leaving 21 bases between them. CDR3 length equals 15 residues. The germline V gene encodes CDR1 GTSNPN and CDR2 SVGIG (reference sequence). Investigators prepared the TCR beta libraries by applying iRepertoire HTBI primers and Arm-PCR of CDR3 regions. TCRdb recomputed calls from the multiplex PCR reads with MiXCR, one row per CDR3 protein. The repertoire holds about 200,000 distinct CDR3 sequences, with around 20% as singletons. This record comes from a study of regulatory T cells in long-lasting Graves disease. Study results and caveats: Fewer public clonotypes were shared by new patients (around 1,000) than by persistent patients (about 3,000). TCR diversity was lower in persistent than newly diagnosed Graves' disease. Accuracy was perhaps lowered by the small sample size.

The time point: newly diagnosed GD, antithyroid drugs for less than 3 months. The TCR library was prepared using RNA isolated from PBMCs. Separately, the same data were catalogued under a study of T cells in Graves' hyperthyroidism and ophthalmopathy. That source notes: In the first-round RT-PCR of the TCR CDR3, the HTBI primer set was used.

Sequencing was performed on peripheral blood mononuclear cells (PBMCs), taken at new diagnosis, from a patient treated with antithyroid drugs. The chain has TRBV30 and TRBJ2-7; D unclear. This clonotype was obtained from a woman in her thirties with Graves disease. CDR3 amino acids: CAWTVWDAVFDEQYF. CDR3 DNA: TGTGCCTGGACGGTTTGGGATGCGGTGTTCGACGAGCAGTACTTC.